This paragraph covers one TCR beta chain sequence. As yet, its antigen is unknown. The data are from a study of shared clonotypes between healthy human individuals. Study information: CD4 naive and memory got three plates each, CD8 naive two, CD8 memory one. Study conclusions and caveats: How much donors shared clonotypes was expected to be affected by sequencing depth.

The CDR3 covers 15 residues. This table comes from immunoSEQ multiplex PCR, and its TCRdb copy is limited to in-frame clones, with some not included. The repertoire holds over 2 million clones, with over 85% as singletons. V is TRBV1 and J is TRBJ2-5; TRBD2 is the table's D call and was not checked against the DNA. TRBV1 is classified as a pseudogene. Sequencing used naive CD4+ T cells sorted from blood. Indicated subset: CD45RA+ positively selected. This sequence originates from a young man in good health. This chain's CDR3 is CTSPPVAGDSETQYF. CDR3 DNA: TGCACCAGTCCCCCGGTAGCGGGAGACTCAGAGACCCAGTACTTC.